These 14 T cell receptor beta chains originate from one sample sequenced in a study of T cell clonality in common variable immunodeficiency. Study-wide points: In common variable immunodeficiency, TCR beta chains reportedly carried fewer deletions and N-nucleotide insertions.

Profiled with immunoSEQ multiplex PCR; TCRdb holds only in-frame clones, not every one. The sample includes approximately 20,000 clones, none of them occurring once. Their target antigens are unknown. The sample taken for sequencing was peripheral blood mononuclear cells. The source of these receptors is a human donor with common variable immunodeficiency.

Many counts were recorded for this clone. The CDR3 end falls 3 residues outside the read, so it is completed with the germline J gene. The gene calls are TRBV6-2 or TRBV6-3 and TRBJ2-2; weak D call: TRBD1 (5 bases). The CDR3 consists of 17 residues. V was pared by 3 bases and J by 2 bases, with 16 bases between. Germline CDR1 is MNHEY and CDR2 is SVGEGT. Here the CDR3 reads CASSYDLGRVNTGELFF. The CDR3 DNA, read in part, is TGTGCCAGCAGTTATGACCTCGGCAGGGTAAACACCGGGGAG.

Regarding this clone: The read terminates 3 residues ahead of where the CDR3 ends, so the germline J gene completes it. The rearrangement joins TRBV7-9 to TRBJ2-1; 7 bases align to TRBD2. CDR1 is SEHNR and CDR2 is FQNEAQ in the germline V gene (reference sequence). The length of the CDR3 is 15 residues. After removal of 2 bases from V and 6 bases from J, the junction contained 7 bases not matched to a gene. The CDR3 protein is CASSLRASGGNEQFF. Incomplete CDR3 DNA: TGTGCCAGCAGCTTAAGGGCGTCGGGGGGCAATGAG.

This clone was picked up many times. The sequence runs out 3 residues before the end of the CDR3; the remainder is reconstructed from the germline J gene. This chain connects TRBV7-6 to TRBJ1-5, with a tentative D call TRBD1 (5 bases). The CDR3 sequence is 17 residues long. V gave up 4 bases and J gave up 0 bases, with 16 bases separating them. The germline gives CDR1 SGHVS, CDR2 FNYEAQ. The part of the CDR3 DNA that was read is TGTGCCAGCAGCTCCACCCAGGGATCATATAGCAATCAGCCC. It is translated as CASSSTQGSYSNQP. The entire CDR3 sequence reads CASSSTQGSYSNQPQHF.

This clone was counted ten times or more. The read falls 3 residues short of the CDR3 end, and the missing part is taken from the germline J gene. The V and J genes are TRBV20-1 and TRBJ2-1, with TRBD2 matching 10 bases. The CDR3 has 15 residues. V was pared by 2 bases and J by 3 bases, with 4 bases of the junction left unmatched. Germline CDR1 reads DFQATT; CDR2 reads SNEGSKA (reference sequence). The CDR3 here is CSARLLAGGYNEQFF. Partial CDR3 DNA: TGCAGTGCTAGACTCTTAGCGGGAGGCTACAATGAG.

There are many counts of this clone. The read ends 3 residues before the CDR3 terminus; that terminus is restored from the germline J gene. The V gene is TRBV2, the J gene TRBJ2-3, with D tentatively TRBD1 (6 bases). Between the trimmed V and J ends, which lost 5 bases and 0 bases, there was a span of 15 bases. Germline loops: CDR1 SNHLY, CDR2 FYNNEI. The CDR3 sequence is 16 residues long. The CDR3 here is CASSRDRPASTDTQYF. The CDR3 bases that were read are TGTGCCAGCAGTCGAGACAGGCCTGCTAGCACAGATACG.

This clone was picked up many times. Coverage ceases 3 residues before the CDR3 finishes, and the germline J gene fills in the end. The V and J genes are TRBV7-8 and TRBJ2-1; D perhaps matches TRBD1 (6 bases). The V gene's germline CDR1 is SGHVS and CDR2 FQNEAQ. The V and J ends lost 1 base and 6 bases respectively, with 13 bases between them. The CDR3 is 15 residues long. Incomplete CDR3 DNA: TGTGCCAGCAGCTTAGTGTCAGGGGCTGGCAATGAG. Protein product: CASSLVSGAGNE. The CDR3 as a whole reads CASSLVSGAGNEQFF.

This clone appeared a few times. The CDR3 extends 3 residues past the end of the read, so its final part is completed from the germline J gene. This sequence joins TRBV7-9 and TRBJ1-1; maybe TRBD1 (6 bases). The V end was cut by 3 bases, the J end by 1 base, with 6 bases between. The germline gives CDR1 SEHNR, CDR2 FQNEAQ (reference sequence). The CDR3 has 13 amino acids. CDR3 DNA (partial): TGTGCCAGCAGCTTGGGACAGAACACTGAA. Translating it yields CASSLGQNTE. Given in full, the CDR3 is CASSLGQNTEAFF.

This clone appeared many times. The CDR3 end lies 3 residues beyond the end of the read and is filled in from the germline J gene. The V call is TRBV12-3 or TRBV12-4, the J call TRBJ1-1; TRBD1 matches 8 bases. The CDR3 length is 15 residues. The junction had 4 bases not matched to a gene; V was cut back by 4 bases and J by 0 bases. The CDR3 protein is CASSSRGRLNTEAFF. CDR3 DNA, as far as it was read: TGTGCCAGCAGTTCCAGGGGGCGGTTGAACACTGAA.

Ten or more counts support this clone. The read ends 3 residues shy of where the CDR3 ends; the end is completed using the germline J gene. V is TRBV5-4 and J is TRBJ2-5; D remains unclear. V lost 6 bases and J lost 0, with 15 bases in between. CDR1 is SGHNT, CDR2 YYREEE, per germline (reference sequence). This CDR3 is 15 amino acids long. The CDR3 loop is CASTPRAGDQETQYF. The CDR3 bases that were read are TGTGCCAGCACCCCGAGAGCAGGAGACCAAGAGACC. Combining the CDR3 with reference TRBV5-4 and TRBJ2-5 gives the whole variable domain ETGVTQSPTHLIKTRGQQVTLRCSSQSGHNTVSWYQQALGQGPQFIFQYYREEENGRGNFPPRFSGLQFPNYSSELNVNALELDDSALYLCASTPRAGDQETQYFGPGTRLLVL.

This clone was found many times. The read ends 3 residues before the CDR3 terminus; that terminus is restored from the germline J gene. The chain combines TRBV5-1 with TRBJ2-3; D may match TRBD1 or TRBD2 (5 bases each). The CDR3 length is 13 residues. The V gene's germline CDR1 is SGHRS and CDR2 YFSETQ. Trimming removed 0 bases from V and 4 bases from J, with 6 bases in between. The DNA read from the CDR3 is TGCGCCAGCAGCTTGGGAGGGGCAGATACG. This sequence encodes CASSLGGADT. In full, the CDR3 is CASSLGGADTQYF.

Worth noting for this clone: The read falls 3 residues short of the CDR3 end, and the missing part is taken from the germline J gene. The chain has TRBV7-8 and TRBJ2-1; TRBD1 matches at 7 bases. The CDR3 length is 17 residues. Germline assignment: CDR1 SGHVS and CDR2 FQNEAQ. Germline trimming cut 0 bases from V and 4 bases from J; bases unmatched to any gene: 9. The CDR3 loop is CASSLAVRAGGYNEQFF. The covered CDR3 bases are TGTGCCAGCAGCTTAGCGGTGAGGGCAGGGGGATACAATGAG.

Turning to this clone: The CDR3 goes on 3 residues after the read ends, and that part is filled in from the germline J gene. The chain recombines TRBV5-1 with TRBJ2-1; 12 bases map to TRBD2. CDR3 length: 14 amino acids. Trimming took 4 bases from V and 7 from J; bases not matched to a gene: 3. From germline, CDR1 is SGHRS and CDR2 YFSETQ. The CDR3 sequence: CASSAGTSGNEQFF. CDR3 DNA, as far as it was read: TGCGCCAGCAGCGCCGGGACTAGCGGGAATGAG.

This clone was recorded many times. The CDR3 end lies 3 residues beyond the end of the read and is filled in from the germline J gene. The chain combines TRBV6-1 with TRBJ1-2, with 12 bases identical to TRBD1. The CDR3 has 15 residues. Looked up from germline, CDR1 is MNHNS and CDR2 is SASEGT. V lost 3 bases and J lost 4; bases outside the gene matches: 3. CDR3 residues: CASSDWDRGLYGYTF. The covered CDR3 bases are TGTGCCAGCAGTGACTGGGACAGGGGGCTCTATGGC.

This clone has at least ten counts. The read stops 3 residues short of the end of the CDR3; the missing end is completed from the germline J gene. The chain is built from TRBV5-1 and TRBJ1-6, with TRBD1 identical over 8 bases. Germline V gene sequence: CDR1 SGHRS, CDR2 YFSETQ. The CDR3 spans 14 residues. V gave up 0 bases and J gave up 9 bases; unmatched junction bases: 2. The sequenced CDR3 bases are TGCGCCAGCAGCTTGGACAGGGGGGGTTCACCC. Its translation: CASSLDRGGSP. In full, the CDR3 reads CASSLDRGGSPLHF.